The rows below give T cell receptor beta chains drawn from one sample of a study of human T cells and chemical hapten exposure. TCRdb reprocessed the RACE reads with MiXCR, giving one entry per CDR3 protein. The sample shows approximately 370,000 distinct CDR3 sequences, around 5% of them seen only once. The material sequenced was whole blood, taken in connection with sensitization to the hapten diphenylcyclopropenone (DPC). The receptors shown here come from a woman under 30 with alopecia areata. Some clones in this sample may be carry-over from other donors' samples. Both conserved end residues are trimmed from each CDR3. The D gene is left open where the match is weak.

>TRBJ1-4|TRBV11-2|-
ASSLGWGMPRGEKLF
>TRBJ2-1|TRBV5-1|-
ASSVEQGRNEQF
>TRBJ2-7|TRBV9|-
ASSVPYPPLLFTSREAYEQY
>TRBJ1-4|TRBV19|TRBD1
ASSIRTGHTTNEKLF
>TRBJ1-1|TRBV7-9|TRBD1
ASSLGQGTALGTEAF
>TRBJ1-2|TRBV4-3|-
ASSQDERTDYGYT
>TRBJ1-2|TRBV5-1|TRBD1
ASRGDRLNYGYT
>TRBJ1-5|TRBV7-2|-
ASSFREGNQPQH
>TRBJ1-2|TRBV5-1|TRBD1
ASSYQLTGFYGYT
>TRBJ2-3|TRBV10-3|TRBD2
AINVAGGLTDTQY
>TRBJ1-6|TRBV6-5|-
ASGRTGPTWNSPLH
>TRBJ2-3|TRBV6-2/TRBV6-3|-
ASSLGSSQY
>TRBJ1-1|TRBV25-1|TRBD1
ASSSRTGGATEAF
>TRBJ2-3|TRBV28|TRBD2
ASSLDYVGLAGSDTQY
>TRBJ2-3|TRBV6-5|-
ASRSAGYSDTQY
>TRBJ2-5|TRBV29-1|-
SVGPGQETQY
>TRBJ2-6|TRBV7-6|-
ASSRDYSRGNVLT
>TRBJ2-1|TRBV7-2|TRBD2
ASSFSGGLDEQF
>TRBJ2-7|TRBV20-1|-
SARSSGGLSYEQY
>TRBJ2-3|TRBV6-5|-
ASSRAGVGSTDTQY
>TRBJ1-2|TRBV5-5|TRBD1
ASSPRGPGATNYGYT
>TRBJ2-3|TRBV9|-
ASSLDRLTDTQY
>TRBJ1-1|TRBV6-5|-
ASSPGRKNTEAF
>TRBJ2-3|TRBV28|TRBD1
ASSGLLRDRGADTQY
>TRBJ1-4|TRBV7-9|-
ASSSGGFGEKLF
>TRBJ1-1|TRBV27|TRBD1
TSSLFGLGTGGDRRDTEAF
>TRBJ2-5|TRBV5-6|-
ASSLQQALETQY
>TRBJ2-7|TRBV4-3|-
ASSQEEGSSYEQY
>TRBJ2-1|TRBV13|TRBD2
ASSSATSGAPYNEQF
>TRBJ1-1|TRBV28|-
ASSFAGMNTEAF
>TRBJ1-4|TRBV14|-
ASSELGSGEKLF
>TRBJ2-7|TRBV29-1|TRBD2
SVEAPSSGGPYEQY
>TRBJ2-2|TRBV27|TRBD1
ASSLTVGTANTGELF
>TRBJ1-1|TRBV7-2|-
ASSENGHLNTEAF
>TRBJ2-1|TRBV5-4|-
ASSGSGLRASNNEQF
>TRBJ2-5|TRBV5-1|TRBD2
ASSLGTSGQTQETQY
>TRBJ2-3|TRBV5-1|-
ASRRDSTSTDTQY
>TRBJ2-1|TRBV7-9|-
ASSLEPSQTYNEQF